This T cell receptor (beta chain) derives from a study of blood T cell repertoires in COVID-19. At the level of the study: T cells, B-cell-depleted T cells, or PBMCs provided the cDNA or gDNA that served as material.

Clones were sequenced by immunoSEQ multiplex PCR, and TCRdb holds only the in-frame ones, with some missing. The repertoire includes under 200,000 clones, approximately 86% of them detected once, and about 3.9% sits in the top ten. The CDR3 is made up of 15 amino acids. CDR1 is SEHNR, CDR2 FQNEAQ, per germline (reference sequence). J gave up 8 bases and V 4 bases, and 6 bases lay outside the gene matches. This TCR derives from a woman in her sixties who had recovered from COVID-19. The sequenced sample was peripheral blood. The chain joins TRBV7-9 to TRBJ2-1; 12 bases are a match to TRBD2. The CDR3 spells CASSSPSGGAYEQFF. The CDR3 DNA sequence: TGTGCCAGCAGCTCCCCTAGCGGGGGGGCATATGAGCAGTTCTTC.